Below, one TCR beta chain is given with its context. The antigen this receptor binds is unknown. Per-base qualities were not stored, and no clone one base away is much larger. In total, roughly 710 healthy bone marrow donors made up the cohort. At the time of sampling, every cohort member was nominally healthy, though immune exposures that went unrecorded were likely present. The donor was CMV seropositive and belonged to the group of 270 or so seropositive cohort members. A peripheral blood sample was collected from each donor, and TCR beta sequencing was performed on peripheral blood mononuclear cells. The Qiagen DNeasy Blood Extraction Kit was used to extract genomic DNA from the blood cell samples. These data originate in a study of cytomegalovirus exposure and HLA in healthy donors (dated by TCRdb to 2017 to 2019). Regarding the study in general: An earlier analysis of roughly 610 of the donors reported 276 Gb of sequence data and around 100 million unique TCR beta sequences obtained from 150 million to 200 million T cells. An early release covering roughly 640 HLA-typed donors comprised about 290 gigabases of sequencing data and about 90 million unique TCR sequences. Among the approximately 420 genotyped donors, roughly 80% belonged to the genetic ancestry cluster associated with self-reported Caucasian donors. The study aimed to test whether signatures of past pathogen exposure could be identified by cataloging public T cell receptors. The study used immunosequencing to profile the T cell repertoires of around 600 subjects and linked those repertoires to cytomegalovirus serostatus. Along with the roughly 670-subject first cohort, a separate validation cohort of over a hundred different subjects was used. To predict cytomegalovirus infection status, the study combined high-throughput TCR immunosequencing, statistical association of individual TCRs with disease status, and machine learning. To study patterns of TCR occurrence, a later analysis re-analyzed previously published TCR beta repertoires from just over 650 donors and added high-resolution HLA genotyping. Rather than drawing on any new phenotypic data, the later analysis identified candidate immune exposures from TCR beta sequences and the way those sequences occurred across donors. In an earlier analysis of a few hundred of the donors, high-throughput TCR beta sequencing was used to judge whether each TCR beta V gene segment behaved as functional or pseudogenic. Donor age, sex, ethnicity and CMV serostatus were compiled alongside the repertoire data. A later genetic analysis used genome-wide SNP genotypes for about three fifths of the 666 donors, treating that subset as a discovery cohort. All discovery cohort repertoires had been generated using a single sequencing platform. HLA typing covered class I and class II loci at four-digit resolution. The number of donors typed differed by locus, with about 629-630 for A, B, C, DRB1 and DQB1, around 520 for DQA1, 600 to 610 for DPA1, and 400 to 490 for DPB1. Roughly 5 DR-DQ haplotypes were handled as single units for association and clustering, since linkage in the cohort was strong. Across roughly 420 genotyped donors of the cohort, an average of about 250,000 unique TCR beta nucleotide sequences per donor were sequenced, and approximately 17% of those sequences were non-productive.

Paper-wide results and their limitations: In a later analysis, the rate of TCR association differed among HLA loci, with DRB1 alleles having the most associated TCRs and HLA-C alleles having the fewest. According to a later analysis, parvovirus B19, influenza, CMV and Epstein-Barr virus appeared linked to several top co-occurrence clusters. Because some donors lacked HLA typing at each locus, the association tests relied only on the typed subset. In both the original and validation cohorts, the classifier was reported to diagnose cytomegalovirus status with high specificity and sensitivity. The study listed 150 to 200 TCR beta chains as associated with cytomegalovirus. In a later analysis, HLA-associated TCR beta chains showed more clonal expansion and lower generation probabilities than non-associated chains that were equally common. An association between a missense DCLRE1C variant and V-gene and J-gene trimming of TCR beta chains was found in a later genetic analysis and replicated in an independent cohort. Strong co-occurrence of HLA alleles, especially DR and DQ, made assigning TCR associations to individual alleles difficult. Linkage disequilibrium might explain the correlated functional status among segregating V segments, but an unknown experimental factor could not be excluded. A further reported finding was that TCR beta sequences accurately predicted the HLA-A and HLA-B alleles for most subjects in the first cohort. Only TCR beta chains were sequenced in this cohort, and the absence of alpha or paired-chain data limited detectable features. In vitro tests confirmed that a few of the cytomegalovirus-associated TCR beta chains recognize cytomegalovirus antigens. The authors suggested that the approach could potentially be extended to other disease states and immunological phenotypes. The sequencing pipeline was judged likely to have produced a cluster of highly shared sequence variants as a technical artifact. A later analysis associated about 17,000 TCR beta sequences with specific HLA alleles at a false discovery rate of 0.05. The only immune exposure information available for the cohort was CMV serostatus. An earlier analysis of 587 of the donors showed that most TCR beta V segments appeared in productive rearrangements either about 87% or about 30% of the time, which broadly matched IMGT annotations. In a later analysis, most CMV-associated TCR beta chains were found to appear HLA-restricted, with HLA associations seemingly driven largely by CMV exposure. A later genetic analysis reported fewer N-insertions in productive TCRs among donors in an Asian-associated ancestry cluster than the approximately 670-donor mean. Most TCR sequences were seen in very few donors, while some public TCRs were found in many individuals. Sequencing depth was assumed to be roughly uniform across donors in the presence/absence analyses, though that assumption may not hold. About 17 rarely observed V segments, including chromosome 9 orphons, were excluded from the earlier analysis of a few hundred of the donors because counts were too low.

Library preparation was by the immunoSEQ multiplex PCR assay. For the multiplex PCR, a mixture combining 60 forward primers for TCR Vbeta segments and 13 reverse primers for TCR Jbeta segments was used. The CDR3 region of rearranged TCR beta genes was amplified from genomic DNA with a multiplex PCR assay. The amplified TCR beta libraries were sequenced on the Illumina HiSeq System as 87-base-pair reads. On the authors' methods: A later analysis tallied around 82 million unique TCR beta chains across the 610 or so repertoires, and approximately 11 million of those chains were shared by two or more donors. To remove PCR and sequencing errors, raw reads were error-corrected and collapsed into unique sequences using a nearest-neighbor algorithm that merged closely related sequences. V, D and J gene segments were assigned by aligning CDR3 sequences to IMGT reference sequences. For a sequence to be retained, at least a six-nucleotide match to both a V gene segment and a J gene segment was required. A rearrangement counted as productive if the CDR3 had no stop codons and remained in frame with V and J, and every other rearrangement counted as non-productive. Following IMGT convention, CDR3 was defined as the stretch from the second conserved V-encoded cysteine to the conserved J-encoded phenylalanine. The earlier analysis of about 620 of the donors excluded sequences that lacked an unambiguous match to a single V gene segment. In an earlier analysis of 450 to 700 of the donors, V segments were called functional above 56.7% productive rearrangements and were called segregating when the between-donor standard deviation exceeded 5%. To diagnose cytomegalovirus status from the catalog of TCR beta chain sequences, a statistical classification framework was built. V and J gene assignment, in a later analysis, came from comparing TCR nucleotide sequences with IMGT/GENE-DB human TR gene sequences. A later analysis assigned CDR3 sequences and most-parsimonious VDJ recombination scenarios with the TCRdist pipeline. In a later analysis, each TCR beta chain was defined by its CDR3 amino acid sequence together with its V-gene family, and reads lacking a unique V-gene family were excluded. In a later analysis, a few hundred highly shared, low-generation-probability nucleotide sequences were removed to address suspected cross-contamination and a sequencing artifact. In a later analysis, a clonal expansion index was calculated for each public chain from normalized within-repertoire ranks of inferred template counts. A later analysis computed generation probabilities with a VDJ recombination model fitted to out-of-frame rearrangements, and checked the results against IGoR. Hypergeometric tests were used in a later analysis to score TCR-TCR, TCR-HLA and TCR-CMV co-occurrence, with a repertoire-size bias correction applied to the TCR pairs. False discovery rates were estimated in a later analysis by permuting HLA or CMV assignments 20 times. In a later analysis, co-occurring TCRs were grouped using DBSCAN, with TCRdist sequence similarity added in when clustering inside HLA-allele-positive subsets. Repertoires with fewer than 30,000 or more than 120,000 public chains, plus five repertoires with anomalous nucleotide sharing, were excluded from co-occurrence clustering. Sourced from immuneACCESS, this table was stored by TCRdb with only in-frame sequences that have V and J called. A share of the clones is absent; for the studies checked, an unresolved V gene accounts for under half, and the remainder has no known explanation. The V and J calls and clone size are taken from that table; D and trimming were inferred from the DNA. The sample table holds roughly 160,000 clones, of which roughly 85% were seen once. The ten largest clonotypes hold about 2.4% of the sample.

The sequence was collected from a man aged 25-45 years in good health and CMV-seropositive. The sample consisted of PBMCs.

The base sequence is TGTGCCATCAGTGGTGGGGCAGGCCCCCGCACAGATACGCAGTATTTT. Its amino acids are CAISGGAGPRTDTQYF. The sequence links TRBV10-3 to TRBJ2-3, with TRBD1 perhaps the D gene, on 5 matching bases. The germline V gene supplies CDR1 ENHRY and CDR2 SYGVKD. V and J are truncated by 4 bases and 1 base respectively, leaving an intervening sequence of 15 bases. The cysteine opens and the phenylalanine closes a CDR3 of 16 amino acids. Only the CDR3 part of the read is kept: 48 bases, read in frame from the first base.